This T cell receptor beta chain was obtained from a study of blood T cells in healthy people across ages. Overall study context: Template switching recovered approximately one barcoded beta molecule for every two T cells.

Regarding this clonotype: Its antigen is still unknown.

Germline CDR1 is MNHEY and CDR2 is SMNVEV (reference sequence). The CDR3 has 16 residues. Whole-study findings and limits: Strong correlation was found linking TCR beta diversity to naive T cell percentage. Versus aged donors, long-lived donors had higher diversity and more naive CD4+ cells.

Then a second PCR, running roughly 6 to 11 cycles, was carried out with a sample-barcoded 5' primer and a J-beta primer mix. TCRdb redid the calling of the 5' RACE reads with MiXCR, one entry per CDR3 protein. The table has about 800,000 distinct CDR3 sequences, less than 60% seen once. Specimen: blood. The rearrangement links TRBV27 to TRBJ2-5, with TRBD2 matching over 9 bases. The DNA end is a closer match to TRBJ2-7, so the J assignment may be wrong. This sequence originates from an elderly man in good health. Here the CDR3 reads CASSSSAGGVNYEQYF. DNA for the CDR3: TGTGCCAGCAGCTCCTCAGCGGGAGGAGTTAACTACGAGCAGTACTTC.